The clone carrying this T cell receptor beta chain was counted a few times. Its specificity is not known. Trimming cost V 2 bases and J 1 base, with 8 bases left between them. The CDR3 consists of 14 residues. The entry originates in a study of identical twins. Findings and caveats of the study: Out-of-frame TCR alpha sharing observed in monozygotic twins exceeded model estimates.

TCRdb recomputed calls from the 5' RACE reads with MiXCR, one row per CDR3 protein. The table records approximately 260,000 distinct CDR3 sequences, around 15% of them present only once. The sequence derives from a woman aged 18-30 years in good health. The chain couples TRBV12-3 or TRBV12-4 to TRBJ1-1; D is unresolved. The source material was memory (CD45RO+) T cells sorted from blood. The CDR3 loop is CASSLSAKNTEAFF. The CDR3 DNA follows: TGTGCCAGCAGTTTATCGGCGAAGAACACTGAAGCTTTCTTT.